A selection of T cell receptor beta chains follows, all from one sample in a study of blood T cell repertoires in COVID-19. The assay was immunoSEQ multiplex PCR, and TCRdb's table has in-frame clones only and misses some. The table has roughly 410,000 clones, about 89% seen once. The sequencing input was peripheral blood. The receptors were sampled from a woman in her thirties or forties with COVID-19, enrolled during active disease. Each CDR3 is given with its conserved first and last residue. D genes are given only for firm matches. Some rows mark clone size as missing; the rest say once, few, many or name a class of expanded clone.

size	V	D	J	DNA	CDR3
.	TRBV27	.	TRBJ2-7	TGTGCCAGCAGTCTCCTCCGAGGGCCCTACGAGCAGTACTTC	CASSLLRGPYEQYF
.	TRBV7-2	TRBD1	TRBJ1-5	TGTGCCAGCAGCCCGCAGACAGGGCGGCGGTCCTCACAGCCCCAGCATTTT	CASSPQTGRRSSQPQHF
few	TRBV18	.	TRBJ1-1	TGTGCCAGCTCCCAAAACCAAGGACACAGCACTGAAGCTTTCTTT	CASSQNQGHSTEAFF
.	TRBV11-3	.	TRBJ2-7	TGTGCCAGCAGCTTCGGGGAAAGCTACGAGCAGTACTTC	CASSFGESYEQYF
.	TRBV5-5	.	TRBJ1-1	TGTGCCAGCAGTTTGAGGGAACAGGCGAACACTGAAGCTTTCTTT	CASSLREQANTEAFF
.	TRBV2	.	TRBJ2-7	TGTGCCAGCAGTGAAGCGTCAGGGTCCTACGAGCAGTACTTC	CASSEASGSYEQYF
.	TRBV7-2	.	TRBJ2-1	TGTGCCAGCAGCTTAGGTTTCTCGAGCTCCTACAATGAGCAGTTCTTC	CASSLGFSSSYNEQFF
.	TRBV28	TRBD1	TRBJ1-5	TGTGCCAGCACCGTAGGAGGCTTGGGACAGCGTAATCAGCCCCAGCATTTT	CASTVGGLGQRNQPQHF
.	TRBV28	.	TRBJ1-5	TGTGCCAGCAGGACGGGTTTTGGGCAGCCCCAGCATTTT	CASRTGFGQPQHF
.	TRBV27	TRBD2	TRBJ2-7	TGTGCCAGCAGCCTTCTGACTAGCGTCTACGAGCAGTACTTC	CASSLLTSVYEQYF
once	TRBV12-5	.	TRBJ1-1	TGTGCTAGTGGTTTGGTACTAGGTCGGAACACTGAAGCTTTCTTT	CASGLVLGRNTEAFF
.	TRBV4-3	TRBD1	TRBJ1-6	TGCGCCAGCAGCCTGGAAACAGGGGTTTATTCACCCCTCCACTTT	CASSLETGVYSPLHF
.	TRBV5-6	.	TRBJ1-2	TGTGCCAGCAGCCCCGGGGTAGGTGGCTACACCTTC	CASSPGVGGYTF
.	TRBV6-2/TRBV6-3	.	TRBJ1-3	TGTGCCAGCAGTAGATACTCCGGAAACACCATATATTTT	CASSRYSGNTIYF
.	TRBV10-3	TRBD2	TRBJ2-1	TGTGCCATCAGTGAGACTAGCGGGGGGAGGTACAATGAGCAGTTCTTC	CAISETSGGRYNEQFF
.	TRBV5-1	TRBD1	TRBJ2-5	TGCGCCAGCAGCCCAAACAGGGGTCAGACCCAGTACTTC	CASSPNRGQTQYF
.	TRBV24-1	TRBD1	TRBJ2-2	TGTGCCACCAGTGAATCCGGGACAGGGGACACCGGGGAGCTGTTTTTT	CATSESGTGDTGELFF
once	TRBV30	.	TRBJ1-3	TGTGCCTGGAGCCACACGGGGTACTCTGGAAACACCATATATTTT	CAWSHTGYSGNTIYF
.	TRBV6-5	.	TRBJ1-5	TGTGCCAGCAGTTACTCAGACAAAAGCCGCAATCAGCCCCAGCATTTT	CASSYSDKSRNQPQHF
.	TRBV10-3	.	TRBJ1-2	TGTGCCATCAGTGACAGTATGAAGACAGTACTTTATGGCTACACCTTC	CAISDSMKTVLYGYTF
.	TRBV5-6	.	TRBJ1-4	TGTGCCAGCAGCACCCGGGACACCAAAGAAAAACTGTTTTTT	CASSTRDTKEKLFF
.	TRBV2	TRBD1	TRBJ2-3	TGTGCCAGCAGTAGCTTTGGACAGGGTAGTGGGGAGACGCAGTATTTT	CASSSFGQGSGETQYF
.	TRBV27	.	TRBJ2-5	TGTGCCAGCAGCGGGCGGGCTCGAGAGACCCAGTACTTC	CASSGRARETQYF
once	TRBV18	.	TRBJ1-2	TGTGCCAGCTCAACTGGGCAGGGCTATGGCTACACCTTC	CASSTGQGYGYTF
few	TRBV6-5	TRBD2	TRBJ2-5	TGTGCCAGCAGTTACTCTACTAGCGTGCGAGAGACCCAGTACTTC	CASSYSTSVRETQYF
.	TRBV30	.	TRBJ2-1	TGTGCCTGGAGTGAGACTAGGGAGGAGCAGTTCTTC	CAWSETREEQFF